The TCR beta chain under discussion was sequenced for a study of T-cell memory formation after mild COVID-19 (dated by TCRdb to 2020 to 2023). As for the study more broadly: TCR sequence clusters from the two donors were found to be largely donor specific. The cohort was made up of two young adult volunteers, one female and one male, who were previously healthy. Longitudinal TCRalpha and TCRbeta repertoire sequencing tracked T-cell clones expanding and contracting after mild COVID-19 in two donors.

Comment on this clonotype: What this receptor recognizes is not known. No base-level quality is on record; no much larger clone is a single base apart.

For this chain, trimming is 6 bases at the V end and 6 bases at the J end, and the number of junction bases without a gene match is 7. The germline V gene specifies SGHNT as CDR1 and YENEEA as CDR2. CDR3 length: 14 amino acids, cysteine to phenylalanine. CDR3 DNA only is kept here, 42 bases in frame from base 1. Sequencing instrument: Illumina NovaSeq 6000. cDNA libraries for TCRalpha and TCRbeta were prepared by 5'RACE using constant-segment primers, with sample barcodes and unique molecular identifiers added. Trizol reagent was used to extract RNA from every sample. Libraries were amplified in two PCR steps, with a second sample barcode and Illumina TruSeq adapters added in the second step. Sequencing of the libraries was done on an Illumina NovaSeq, producing 2 x 150 bp paired-end reads. Per the original workflow: Demultiplexing of reads and collapsing into UMI-guided consensus sequences were performed with migec v1.2.7. Using mixcr v2.1.11, the UMI consensuses were aligned to TRA and TRB V and J templates and assembled into clonotypes. Expanded or contracted clonotypes were those called significant by both edgeR and NoisET, with noise models trained on biological replicates. For edgeR calls, the thresholds were a false discovery rate-adjusted p below 0.01 and a log2 fold-change of 1. As an exploratory analysis of dynamics, PCA with hierarchical clustering was applied to max-normalized trajectories of the 1000 most abundant clonotypes. The CD4 or CD8 phenotype of responding clones was assigned using the separately sequenced CD4+ and CD8+ repertoires. TCRdb passed the public sequencing reads through fastp at Q25 and MiXCR, retaining productive beta sequences. Here each entry gathers all rows of one CDR3 protein and keeps the most common genes and DNA. The V and J calls and clone size come from TCRdb's table, not from the authors' own analysis. A total of 150,000 to 200,000 distinct CDR3 sequences appear in this sample, 16% of them only once. Approximately 2.1% of the sample lies in the top ten.

Ficoll-Paque density gradient centrifugation was the method used to isolate PBMCs. The paper as a whole reports these results and caveats: Clones that contracted from day 15 to 85 showed balanced CD4/CD8 phenotypes, whereas a second wave of clones that expanded from day 15 to 37 leaned towards CD4+. Contracting CD4+ clones were located mainly in the CM and EM memory subsets, whereas CD8+ clones were found to be enriched in EMRA. Only two mild cases were covered by the study, and larger cohorts that include severe cases with pre-infection samples were considered necessary. The detection of some responding clones in pre-infection memory suggests that pre-existing cross-reactive memory T cells joined the SARS-CoV-2 response. SARS-CoV-2 specificity was not confirmed for the second-wave clones peaking on day 37.

This clonotype was obtained from an adult woman who had mild COVID-19 (a few samples of this study predate the infection). The sample titles of this study are shuffled in the database, so cell type and time point are left out; the donor was told from shared clones. Material: PBMCs or a T cell subset sorted from them (not recorded which). The chain was built from TRBV11-3 and TRBJ2-1; TRBD2 lines up with 8 middle nucleotides. The CDR3 region: CASRFSGNLNEQFF. The DNA reads TGTGCCAGCAGATTTAGCGGGAACCTCAATGAGCAGTTCTTC.